This T cell receptor beta chain stems from a study of tumor-infiltrating lymphocytes in primary liver carcinoma. Study as a whole: There were tumors of stage T1-T3 N0M0, each 4.2 to 10 cm across. General observations from the study: Only around 7-24% of top clones occurred in all five tumor regions.

Of note for this clonotype: Its specificity is unknown. Likely a read error: the CDR3 ends without its conserved phenylalanine or tryptophan. The DNA is left out, because the CDR3 cannot be placed on it with certainty; the CDR3 is given as TCRdb lists it.

Bulk tissue was left unsorted, and RNA and DNA were co-extracted from around 18-30 mg of it. Treatment-naive at the time, the patients had chronic HBV infection. Collection of samples drew on five separate regions of each tumor. Ends included, the CDR3 has 14 residues. Germline lookup yields CDR1 SQVTM and CDR2 ANQGSEA. The authors made TCR beta cDNA from around 500 ng total RNA with a constant-region primer. Slightly modified ARM-PCR served as the procedure for the TCR beta libraries. These libraries came from three rounds of nested multiplex PCR. Use of TRBV1-TRBV30 forward primers with a C-beta reverse primer characterized the first two PCR rounds, which lasted about 9 cycles each. TCRdb re-derived calls from the multiplex PCR reads in MiXCR, one entry per CDR3 protein. The table includes under 200,000 distinct CDR3 sequences, over 80% detected once.

Sequenced input: tumor tissue from primary liver carcinoma. The chain recombines TRBV29-1 with TRBJ2-7. The receptor was derived from a man aged 35 to 55 with primary liver carcinoma and hepatitis B virus infection. The CDR3 here is CNVRVLPNSYERYI.